Listed below are T cell receptor beta chains from one sample, sequenced in a study of lymphopenia after photon versus proton radiotherapy. The assay was immunoSEQ multiplex PCR, and TCRdb's table has in-frame clones only and misses some. This table has approximately 30,000 clones, around 86% appearing once. The sequencing here drew on peripheral blood, taken from a patient treated with photon-based radiotherapy. These TCRs come from a woman in her 50s with pancreatic cancer. The CDR3 runs from the conserved cysteine through the conserved F or W. A D gene is named only where the DNA matches it firmly. Where a row states a size, it is once, few, many or the class of an expanded clone; other rows omit it.

CDR3nt: TGTGCCAGCACCGAGTGGGGCTCTGGAAACACCATATATTTT
CDR3aa: CASTEWGSGNTIYF
abundance: .
d_gene: .
v_gene: TRBV11-2
j_gene: TRBJ1-3

CDR3nt: TGTGCCAGCAGAGAGGGACCCTCTGGAAACACCATATATTTT
CDR3aa: CASREGPSGNTIYF
abundance: .
d_gene: .
v_gene: TRBV7-9
j_gene: TRBJ1-3

CDR3nt: TGTGCCAGCAGCCCAGGGTCAGGGGGCTCCGGGGCCAACGTCCTGACTTTC
CDR3aa: CASSPGSGGSGANVLTF
abundance: .
d_gene: TRBD1
v_gene: TRBV14
j_gene: TRBJ2-6

CDR3nt: TGTGCCAGCAGCCCGAGGACAGGAATTACAGATACGCAGTATTTT
CDR3aa: CASSPRTGITDTQYF
abundance: .
d_gene: TRBD1
v_gene: TRBV11-2
j_gene: TRBJ2-3

CDR3nt: TGTGCCAGCAGTTCTTTCGGGCGGAAAAAACTGTTTTTT
CDR3aa: CASSSFGRKKLFF
abundance: .
d_gene: .
v_gene: TRBV28
j_gene: TRBJ1-4

CDR3nt: TGCAGCGTTGTCGGGACTAGCGGGAGGAATGAGCAGTTCTTC
CDR3aa: CSVVGTSGRNEQFF
abundance: few
d_gene: TRBD2
v_gene: TRBV29-1
j_gene: TRBJ2-1

CDR3nt: TGTGCCAGCAGTGAAATAGGGTCGGAATACCAAGAGACCCAGTACTTC
CDR3aa: CASSEIGSEYQETQYF
abundance: .
d_gene: .
v_gene: TRBV2
j_gene: TRBJ2-5

CDR3nt: TGTGCCACCAGCAGAGATCTGGAGGGATCAACTAATGAAAAACTGTTTTTT
CDR3aa: CATSRDLEGSTNEKLFF
abundance: .
d_gene: .
v_gene: TRBV15
j_gene: TRBJ1-4

CDR3nt: TGTGCCAGCAGTTCCTGGACGCTGAGTACCGGGGAGCTGTTTTTT
CDR3aa: CASSSWTLSTGELFF
abundance: .
d_gene: .
v_gene: TRBV27
j_gene: TRBJ2-2

CDR3nt: TGTGCCAGCAGTTTAAGCCAGAGCACAGATACGCAGTATTTT
CDR3aa: CASSLSQSTDTQYF
abundance: .
d_gene: .
v_gene: TRBV27
j_gene: TRBJ2-3

CDR3nt: TGCAGCGTTGAACTGGGGGGTGGCTACACCTTC
CDR3aa: CSVELGGGYTF
abundance: .
d_gene: .
v_gene: TRBV29-1
j_gene: TRBJ1-2

CDR3nt: TGTGCCAGCAGCCAACCAGGACAGGGAAACGAAAAACTGTTTTTT
CDR3aa: CASSQPGQGNEKLFF
abundance: once
d_gene: TRBD1
v_gene: TRBV4-2
j_gene: TRBJ1-4

CDR3nt: TGCAGCGCCCGAAGGGGGGCGGGGGACACTGAAGCTTTCTTT
CDR3aa: CSARRGAGDTEAFF
abundance: .
d_gene: .
v_gene: TRBV29-1
j_gene: TRBJ1-1

CDR3nt: TGCAGCGTTGAAGTTAGCGGCTACGAGCAGTACTTC
CDR3aa: CSVEVSGYEQYF
abundance: .
d_gene: .
v_gene: TRBV29-1
j_gene: TRBJ2-7

CDR3nt: TGTGCCAGTAGTTCCACAGGACTAGCGGGAGGCACCGGGGAGCTGTTTTTT
CDR3aa: CASSSTGLAGGTGELFF
abundance: once
d_gene: TRBD2
v_gene: TRBV19
j_gene: TRBJ2-2

CDR3nt: TGTGCCAGCAGCCTCGGATCCACTGAAGCTTTCTTT
CDR3aa: CASSLGSTEAFF
abundance: .
d_gene: .
v_gene: TRBV5-4
j_gene: TRBJ1-1

CDR3nt: TGTGCCAGCAGTGATACACTAAACACTGAAGCTTTCTTT
CDR3aa: CASSDTLNTEAFF
abundance: few
d_gene: .
v_gene: TRBV6-1
j_gene: TRBJ1-1

CDR3nt: TGTGCCTGGAGTGGAGCGGGGACGGTATCTATCTCCTACAATGAGCAGTTCTTC
CDR3aa: CAWSGAGTVSISYNEQFF
abundance: .
d_gene: TRBD2
v_gene: TRBV30
j_gene: TRBJ2-1

CDR3nt: TGTGCCAGCAGCTTCGACAGGGGACCCTACGAGCAGTACTTC
CDR3aa: CASSFDRGPYEQYF
abundance: .
d_gene: TRBD1
v_gene: TRBV7-8
j_gene: TRBJ2-7

CDR3nt: TGTGCCAGTAGTATCGCCCTAGAGCGGGGCTACGAGCAGTACTTC
CDR3aa: CASSIALERGYEQYF
abundance: few
d_gene: TRBD2
v_gene: TRBV19
j_gene: TRBJ2-7

CDR3nt: TGTGCCTGGAAAGCGGAAGGCCTCACAGATACGCAGTATTTT
CDR3aa: CAWKAEGLTDTQYF
abundance: .
d_gene: .
v_gene: TRBV30
j_gene: TRBJ2-3

CDR3nt: TGTGCCAGCAGCTTCCATGCGACTAGCGGTACCTACGAGCAGTACTTC
CDR3aa: CASSFHATSGTYEQYF
abundance: .
d_gene: TRBD2
v_gene: TRBV7-8
j_gene: TRBJ2-7